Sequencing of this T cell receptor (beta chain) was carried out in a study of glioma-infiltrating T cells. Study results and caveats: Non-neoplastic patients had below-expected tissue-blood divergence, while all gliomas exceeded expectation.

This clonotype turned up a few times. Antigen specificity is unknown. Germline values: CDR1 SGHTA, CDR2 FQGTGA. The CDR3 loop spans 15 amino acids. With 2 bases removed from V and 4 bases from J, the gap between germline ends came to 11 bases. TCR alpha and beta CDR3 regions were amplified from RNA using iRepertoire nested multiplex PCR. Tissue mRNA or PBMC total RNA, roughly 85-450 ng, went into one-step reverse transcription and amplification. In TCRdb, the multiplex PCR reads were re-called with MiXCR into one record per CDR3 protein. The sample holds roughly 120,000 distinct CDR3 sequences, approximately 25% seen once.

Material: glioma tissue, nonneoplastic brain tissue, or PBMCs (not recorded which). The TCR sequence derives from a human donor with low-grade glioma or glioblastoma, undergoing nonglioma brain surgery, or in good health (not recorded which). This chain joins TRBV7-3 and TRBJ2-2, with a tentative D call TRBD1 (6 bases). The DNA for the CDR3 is TGTGCCAGCAGCTTATACAGGGCAGGCACCGGGGAGCTGTTTTTT. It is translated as CASSLYRAGTGELFF. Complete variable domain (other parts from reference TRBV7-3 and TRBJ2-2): GAGVSQTPSNKVTEKGKYVELRCDPISGHTALYWYRQSLGQGPEFLIYFQGTGAADDSGLPNDRFFAVRPEGSVSTLKIQRTERGDSAVYLCASSLYRAGTGELFFGEGSRLTVL.